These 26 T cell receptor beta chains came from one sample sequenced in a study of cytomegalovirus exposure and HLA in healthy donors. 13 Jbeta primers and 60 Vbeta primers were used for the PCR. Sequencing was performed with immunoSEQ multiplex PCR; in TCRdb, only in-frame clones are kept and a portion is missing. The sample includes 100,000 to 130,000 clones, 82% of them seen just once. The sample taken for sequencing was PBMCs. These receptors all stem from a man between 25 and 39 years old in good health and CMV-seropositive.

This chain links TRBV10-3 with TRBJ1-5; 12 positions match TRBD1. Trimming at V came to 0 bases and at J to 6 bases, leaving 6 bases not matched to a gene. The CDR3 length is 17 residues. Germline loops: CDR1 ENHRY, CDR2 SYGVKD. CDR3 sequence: CAISESFGTGGCQPQHF. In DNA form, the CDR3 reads TGTGCCATCAGTGAGTCGTTTGGGACAGGGGGCTGTCAGCCCCAGCATTTT.

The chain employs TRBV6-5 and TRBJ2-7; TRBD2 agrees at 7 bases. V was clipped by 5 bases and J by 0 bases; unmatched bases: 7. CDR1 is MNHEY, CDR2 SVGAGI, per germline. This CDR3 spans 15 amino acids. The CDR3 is CASSRAGSSSYEQYF. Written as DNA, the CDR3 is TGTGCCAGCAGTCGAGCGGGGAGCTCCTCCTACGAGCAGTACTTC.

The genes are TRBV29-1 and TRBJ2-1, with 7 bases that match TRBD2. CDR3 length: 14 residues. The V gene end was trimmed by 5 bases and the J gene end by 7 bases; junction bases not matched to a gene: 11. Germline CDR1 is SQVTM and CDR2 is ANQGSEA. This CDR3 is CSVLGPDGRNEQFF. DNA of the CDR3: TGCAGCGTTTTGGGCCCAGACGGGAGGAATGAGCAGTTCTTC.

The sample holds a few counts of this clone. For the CDR3, the DNA is TGTGCCAGCAGCCAAGATATGGGGACTAGCGGGGCCTGGAAGTCCTACAATGAGCAGTTCTTC. It specifies CASSQDMGTSGAWKSYNEQFF. This chain connects TRBV14 to TRBJ2-1; TRBD2 agrees at 13 bases. With 0 bases clipped from V and 1 base from J, the junction kept 12 bases outside the gene matches. The CDR3 totals 21 residues. Germline lookup yields CDR1 SGHDN and CDR2 FVKESK.

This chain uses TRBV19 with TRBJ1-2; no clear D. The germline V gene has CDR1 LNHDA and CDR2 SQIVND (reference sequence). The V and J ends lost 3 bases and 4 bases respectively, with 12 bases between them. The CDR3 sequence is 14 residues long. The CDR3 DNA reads TGTGCCAGTAGTATGAGGGCGATCGTCTATGGCTACACCTTC. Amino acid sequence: CASSMRAIVYGYTF.

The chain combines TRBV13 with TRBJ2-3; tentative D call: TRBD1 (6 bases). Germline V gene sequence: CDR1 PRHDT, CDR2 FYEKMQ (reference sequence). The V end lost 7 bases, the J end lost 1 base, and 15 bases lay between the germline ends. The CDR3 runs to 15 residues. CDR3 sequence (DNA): TGTGCCAGCACCCACAGGGAAGTGGGCACAGATACGCAGTATTTT. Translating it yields CASTHREVGTDTQYF. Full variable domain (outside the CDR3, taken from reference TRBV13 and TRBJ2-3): AAGVIQSPRHLIKEKRETATLKCYPIPRHDTVYWYQQGPGQDPQFLISFYEKMQSDKGSIPDRFSAQQFSDYHSELNMSSLELGDSALYFCASTHREVGTDTQYFGPGTRLTVL.

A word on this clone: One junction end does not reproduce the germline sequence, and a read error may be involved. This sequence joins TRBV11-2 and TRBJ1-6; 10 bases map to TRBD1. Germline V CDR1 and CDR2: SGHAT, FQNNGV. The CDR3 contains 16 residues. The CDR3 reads CASSSRQGAGNSPPHF. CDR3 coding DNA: TGTGCCAGCAGCTCCCGACAGGGGGCAGGGAATTCACCCCCCCACTTT.

The CDR3 bases are TGCGCCAGCAGCTTAGCAGGCACGTTATCGGACACTGAAGCTTTCTTT. Translated, it gives CASSLAGTLSDTEAFF. The chain employs TRBV5-1 and TRBJ1-1; the D is unclear. Germline loops: CDR1 SGHRS, CDR2 YFSETQ. V gave up 2 bases and J gave up 3 bases, with 17 bases separating them. The CDR3 loop spans 16 amino acids. The full variable domain, in which reference TRBV5-1 and TRBJ1-1 provide the parts outside the CDR3, is KAGVTQTPRYLIKTRGQQVTLSCSPISGHRSVSWYQQTPGQGLQFLFEYFSETQRNKGNFPGRFSGRQFSNSRSEMNVSTLELGDSALYLCASSLAGTLSDTEAFFGQGTRLTVV.

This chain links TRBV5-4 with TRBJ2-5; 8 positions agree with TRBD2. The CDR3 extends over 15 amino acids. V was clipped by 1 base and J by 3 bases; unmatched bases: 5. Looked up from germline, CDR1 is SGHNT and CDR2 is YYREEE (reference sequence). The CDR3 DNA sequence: TGTGCCAGCAGCTTGCCGGGGGGGGCCGAAGAGACCCAGTACTTC. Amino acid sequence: CASSLPGGAEETQYF.

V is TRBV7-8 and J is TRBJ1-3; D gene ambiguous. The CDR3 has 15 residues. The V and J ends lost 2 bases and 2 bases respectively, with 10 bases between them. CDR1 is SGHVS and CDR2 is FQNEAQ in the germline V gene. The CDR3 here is CASSLLAQTGNTIYF. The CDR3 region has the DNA TGTGCCAGCAGCTTATTAGCTCAAACTGGAAACACCATATATTTT. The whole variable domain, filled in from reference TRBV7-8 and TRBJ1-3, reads GAGVSQSPRYKVAKRGQDVALRCDPISGHVSLFWYQQALGQGPEFLTYFQNEAQLDKSGLPSDRFFAERPEGSVSTLKIQRTQQEDSAVYLCASSLLAQTGNTIYFGEGSWLTVV.

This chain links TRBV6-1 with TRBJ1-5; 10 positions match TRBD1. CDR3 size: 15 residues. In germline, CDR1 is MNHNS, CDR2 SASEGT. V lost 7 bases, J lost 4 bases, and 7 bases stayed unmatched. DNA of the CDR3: TGTGCCAGCACCACTGGGACAGGGGCTAATCAGCCCCAGCATTTT. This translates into CASTTGTGANQPQHF.

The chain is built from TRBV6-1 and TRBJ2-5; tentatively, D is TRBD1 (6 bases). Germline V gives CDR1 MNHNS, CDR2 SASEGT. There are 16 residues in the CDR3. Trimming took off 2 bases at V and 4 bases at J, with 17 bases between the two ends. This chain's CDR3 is CASSERSDSEGETQYF. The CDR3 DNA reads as TGTGCCAGCAGTGAAAGGTCGGACAGTGAGGGAGAGACCCAGTACTTC.

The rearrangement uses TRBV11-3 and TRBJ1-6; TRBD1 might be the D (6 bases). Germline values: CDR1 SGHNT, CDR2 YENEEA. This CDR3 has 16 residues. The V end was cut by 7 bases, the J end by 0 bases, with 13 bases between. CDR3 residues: CASTTGPSSYNSPLHF. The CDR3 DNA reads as TGTGCCAGCACCACAGGGCCCAGCTCCTATAATTCACCCCTCCACTTT.

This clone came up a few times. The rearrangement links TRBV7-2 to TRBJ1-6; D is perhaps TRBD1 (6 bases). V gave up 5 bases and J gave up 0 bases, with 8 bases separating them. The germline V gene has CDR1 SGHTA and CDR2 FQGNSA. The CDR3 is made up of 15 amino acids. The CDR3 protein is CASSQDSSYNSPLHF. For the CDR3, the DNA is TGTGCCAGCAGCCAGGACAGCTCCTATAATTCACCCCTCCACTTT.

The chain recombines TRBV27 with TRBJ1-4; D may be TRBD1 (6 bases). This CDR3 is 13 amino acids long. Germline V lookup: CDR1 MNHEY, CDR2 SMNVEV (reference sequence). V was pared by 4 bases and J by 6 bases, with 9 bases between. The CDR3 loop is CASSSQGDEKLFF. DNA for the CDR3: TGTGCCAGCAGTTCACAGGGTGATGAAAAACTGTTTTTT.

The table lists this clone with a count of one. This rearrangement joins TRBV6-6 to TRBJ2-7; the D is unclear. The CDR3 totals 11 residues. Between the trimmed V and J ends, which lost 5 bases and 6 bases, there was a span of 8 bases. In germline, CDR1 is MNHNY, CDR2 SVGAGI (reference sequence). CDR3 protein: CASSPLVEQYF. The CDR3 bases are TGTGCCAGCAGTCCCCTTGTCGAGCAGTACTTC.

CDR3 sequence (DNA): TGTGCCAGCAGCGCGAGCAGGGGTTCTCCTGAAAAACTGTTTTTT. It codes for CASSASRGSPEKLFF. The J gene is TRBJ1-4, the V gene TRBV7-8; perhaps TRBD1 as D (6 bases). Looked up from germline, CDR1 is SGHVS and CDR2 is FQNEAQ. There are 15 residues in the CDR3. V dropped 5 bases and J dropped 7 bases, with 17 bases sitting between them.

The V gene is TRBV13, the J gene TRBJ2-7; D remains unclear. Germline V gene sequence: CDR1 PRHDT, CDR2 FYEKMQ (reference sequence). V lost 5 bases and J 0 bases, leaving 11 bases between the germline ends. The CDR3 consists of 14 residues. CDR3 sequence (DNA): TGTGCCAGCAGCCCGACACCTAACTCCTACGAGCAGTACTTC. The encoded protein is CASSPTPNSYEQYF.

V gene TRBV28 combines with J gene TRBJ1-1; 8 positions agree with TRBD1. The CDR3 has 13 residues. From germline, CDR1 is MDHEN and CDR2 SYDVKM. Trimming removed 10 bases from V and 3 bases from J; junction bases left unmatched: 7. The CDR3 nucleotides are TGTGCCATAGGACAGGGCGTTTACACTGAAGCTTTCTTT. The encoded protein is CAIGQGVYTEAFF.

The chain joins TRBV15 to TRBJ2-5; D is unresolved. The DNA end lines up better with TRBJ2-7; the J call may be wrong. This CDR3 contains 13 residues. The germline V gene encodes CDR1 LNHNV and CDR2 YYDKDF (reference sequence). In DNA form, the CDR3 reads TGTGCCACCAGCAGAGGGGCCACCTACGAGCAGTACTTC. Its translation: CATSRGATYEQYF.

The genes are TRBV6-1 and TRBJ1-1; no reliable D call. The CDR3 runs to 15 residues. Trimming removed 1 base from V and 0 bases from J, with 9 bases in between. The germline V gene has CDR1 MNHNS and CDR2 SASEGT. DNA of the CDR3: TGTGCCAGCAGTGAAGAACAGTTCATGAACACTGAAGCTTTCTTT. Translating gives CASSEEQFMNTEAFF.

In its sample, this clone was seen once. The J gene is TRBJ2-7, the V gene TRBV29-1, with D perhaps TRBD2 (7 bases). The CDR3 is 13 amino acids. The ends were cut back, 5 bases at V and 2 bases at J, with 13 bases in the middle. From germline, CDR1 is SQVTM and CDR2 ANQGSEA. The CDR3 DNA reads TGCAGCGTTAACCGGGGGGACACCTACGAGCAGTACTTC. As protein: CSVNRGDTYEQYF.

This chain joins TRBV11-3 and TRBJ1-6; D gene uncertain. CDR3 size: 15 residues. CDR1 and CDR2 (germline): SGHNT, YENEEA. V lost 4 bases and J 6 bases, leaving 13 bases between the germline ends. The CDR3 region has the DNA TGTGCCAGCAGCTATGTCTCCCAGTTTAATTCACCCCTCCACTTT. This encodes CASSYVSQFNSPLHF.

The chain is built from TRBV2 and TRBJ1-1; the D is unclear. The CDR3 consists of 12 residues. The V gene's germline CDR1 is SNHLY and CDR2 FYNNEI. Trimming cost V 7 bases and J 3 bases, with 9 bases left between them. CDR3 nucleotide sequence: TGTGCCAGCAAGTGGGGAGACACTGAAGCTTTCTTT. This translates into CASKWGDTEAFF.

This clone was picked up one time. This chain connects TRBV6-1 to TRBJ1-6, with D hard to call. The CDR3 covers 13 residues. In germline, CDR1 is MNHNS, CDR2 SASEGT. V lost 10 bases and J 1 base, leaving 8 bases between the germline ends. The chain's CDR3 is CATEWSYNSPLHF. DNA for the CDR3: TGTGCCACCGAGTGGTCCTATAATTCACCCCTCCACTTT.

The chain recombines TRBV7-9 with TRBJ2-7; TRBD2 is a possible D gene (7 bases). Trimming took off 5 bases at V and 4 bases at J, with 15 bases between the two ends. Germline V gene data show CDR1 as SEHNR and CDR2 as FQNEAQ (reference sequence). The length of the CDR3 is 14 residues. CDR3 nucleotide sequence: TGTGCCAGCAGCCTTTTCGGGGGGCGGTACGAGCAGTACTTC. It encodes CASSLFGGRYEQYF.